The rows below give T cell receptor beta chains drawn from one sample of a study of blood T cell repertoires in COVID-19. Sequenced by immunoSEQ multiplex PCR; TCRdb stores in-frame clones only, minus some. The repertoire holds over 130,000 clones, with 75% to 85% as singletons. Sequenced input: peripheral blood. The source of these receptors is an elderly woman with acute or convalescent COVID-19. The CDR3 runs from the conserved cysteine through the conserved F or W. Each record gives: CDR3 DNA, CDR3 protein, V gene, D gene, clone size, CDR3 length, J gene. D genes are given only for firm matches. Clone size is given for some rows only: seen once, a few or many times, or a class if the clone is expanded.

DNA: TGCGCCAGCAGCCAAATTTCAGGGGGAACTGAAGCTTTCTTT
CDR3: CASSQISGGTEAFF
V: TRBV4-1
D: TRBD1
size: NA
length: 14
J: TRBJ1-1

DNA: TGTGCCAGCAGCTTAGGGGGCCCTCTTAACTATGGCTACACCTTC
CDR3: CASSLGGPLNYGYTF
V: TRBV11-2
D: NA
size: NA
length: 15
J: TRBJ1-2

DNA: TGTGCCAGCAGCTTGGCCGGGAGAGATACGCAGTATTTT
CDR3: CASSLAGRDTQYF
V: TRBV5-5
D: NA
size: NA
length: 13
J: TRBJ2-3

DNA: TGTGCCAGCACCCCGACTTCGGACAGTCAACGATACGAGCAGTACTTC
CDR3: CASTPTSDSQRYEQYF
V: TRBV9
D: NA
size: NA
length: 16
J: TRBJ2-7

DNA: TGTGCCAGCAGCTTAGGGACTGCCTCCTATAATTCACCCCTCCACTTT
CDR3: CASSLGTASYNSPLHF
V: TRBV7-2
D: NA
size: NA
length: 16
J: TRBJ1-6

DNA: TGTGCCAGCAGCCAAGCGGGATTCAACACAGATACGCAGTATTTT
CDR3: CASSQAGFNTDTQYF
V: TRBV3-1/TRBV3-2
D: NA
size: NA
length: 15
J: TRBJ2-3

DNA: TGTGCCAGCAGTCAGAGGGAACTAGGGCAGTACTTC
CDR3: CASSQRELGQYF
V: TRBV6-5
D: NA
size: NA
length: 12
J: TRBJ2-7

DNA: TGTGCCACCAGCAGATACCCTAACAGGCAGGGAGCTTTCTTT
CDR3: CATSRYPNRQGAFF
V: TRBV15
D: NA
size: NA
length: 14
J: TRBJ1-1

DNA: TGTGCCAGCACTCTAGGACAGGGGAGCTATGAGCAGTTCTTC
CDR3: CASTLGQGSYEQFF
V: TRBV27
D: TRBD1
size: NA
length: 14
J: TRBJ2-1

DNA: TGCGCCAGCAGCCCAGGTCCCGGACTAGCGGGAATCAATGAGCAGTTCTTC
CDR3: CASSPGPGLAGINEQFF
V: TRBV5-1
D: TRBD2
size: NA
length: 17
J: TRBJ2-1

DNA: TGTGCCAGCAGCCGACTTCGGGACAGGGGTTTTTCCTACGAGCAGTACTTC
CDR3: CASSRLRDRGFSYEQYF
V: TRBV28
D: TRBD1
size: few
length: 17
J: TRBJ2-7

DNA: TGCAGCGTTGGTTTAGTGAGAAAGACCCAGTACTTC
CDR3: CSVGLVRKTQYF
V: TRBV29-1
D: NA
size: NA
length: 12
J: TRBJ2-5

DNA: TGCGCCAGCAGCCAAGTCTGGGACAGATACAATGAGCAGTTCTTC
CDR3: CASSQVWDRYNEQFF
V: TRBV4-1
D: TRBD1
size: NA
length: 15
J: TRBJ2-1

DNA: TGTGCCAACAGCCGACAGTTCACAGATACGCAGTATTTT
CDR3: CANSRQFTDTQYF
V: TRBV6-5
D: NA
size: NA
length: 13
J: TRBJ2-3

DNA: TGTGCCAGCAGCTACCCTAGCGGGAGCTCCTACAATGAGCAGTTCTTC
CDR3: CASSYPSGSSYNEQFF
V: TRBV5-6
D: TRBD2
size: NA
length: 16
J: TRBJ2-1

DNA: TGTGCCAGCAGTGATACAGGGAGCTATGGCTACACCTTC
CDR3: CASSDTGSYGYTF
V: TRBV12-3/TRBV12-4
D: NA
size: few
length: 13
J: TRBJ1-2

DNA: TGTGCCAGCAGTTTTCATGGGGGGGACCAAGAGACCCAGTACTTC
CDR3: CASSFHGGDQETQYF
V: TRBV28
D: TRBD2
size: few
length: 15
J: TRBJ2-5

DNA: TGTGCCAGCTCTAGCGGGGACAATGAGCAGTTCTTC
CDR3: CASSSGDNEQFF
V: TRBV9
D: TRBD2
size: NA
length: 12
J: TRBJ2-1

DNA: TGTGCCAGCAGCAGAGGACAGGGTAACTATGGCTACACCTTC
CDR3: CASSRGQGNYGYTF
V: TRBV21-1
D: NA
size: NA
length: 14
J: TRBJ1-2

DNA: TGTGCCAGCCTAGGGGCTAACGAGCAGTACTTC
CDR3: CASLGANEQYF
V: TRBV28
D: NA
size: NA
length: 11
J: TRBJ2-7

DNA: TGTGCCAGCAGCCAATGGACAGCCCCCAATTCACCCCTCCACTTT
CDR3: CASSQWTAPNSPLHF
V: TRBV14
D: NA
size: NA
length: 15
J: TRBJ1-6

DNA: TGTGCCAGCAGCCAAGACAGGGTAAAACTGCATTTT
CDR3: CASSQDRVKLHF
V: TRBV3-1/TRBV3-2
D: NA
size: NA
length: 12
J: TRBJ1-5

DNA: TGCAGCGTTTTCCCGGACAGAAACTATGGCTACACCTTC
CDR3: CSVFPDRNYGYTF
V: TRBV29-1
D: NA
size: NA
length: 13
J: TRBJ1-2

DNA: TGTGCCAGCAGTAGGGAGACTGAGCAGTTCTTC
CDR3: CASSRETEQFF
V: TRBV2
D: NA
size: NA
length: 11
J: TRBJ2-1

DNA: TGTGCCAGCAGCATTAGCCAGGGAGATACGCAGTATTTT
CDR3: CASSISQGDTQYF
V: TRBV6-4
D: NA
size: once
length: 13
J: TRBJ2-3

DNA: TGTGCCAGCAGCATACGCCGACTTCCCCCAGATACGCAGTATTTT
CDR3: CASSIRRLPPDTQYF
V: TRBV7-8
D: NA
size: NA
length: 15
J: TRBJ2-3

DNA: TGTGCCAGCAGTCAACTAGCGGTGCAAGAGACCCAGTACTTC
CDR3: CASSQLAVQETQYF
V: TRBV6-6
D: TRBD2
size: NA
length: 14
J: TRBJ2-5

DNA: TGTGCCAGCTCACCCGGGTCTTATAGCACAGATACGCAGTATTTT
CDR3: CASSPGSYSTDTQYF
V: TRBV18
D: NA
size: NA
length: 15
J: TRBJ2-3

DNA: TGTGCCAGCAGTCAGAGCCTTACAGGGACTGGAAACACCATATATTTT
CDR3: CASSQSLTGTGNTIYF
V: TRBV4-2
D: NA
size: once
length: 16
J: TRBJ1-3

DNA: TGTGCCAGCAGCCGCGGGATGAACGGCAATGAGCAGTTCTTC
CDR3: CASSRGMNGNEQFF
V: TRBV7-2
D: NA
size: NA
length: 14
J: TRBJ2-1

DNA: TGTGCAAGTCGCTTAGCAGGACAGGGCCAAAACTATGGCTACACCTTC
CDR3: CASRLAGQGQNYGYTF
V: TRBV12-2
D: NA
size: NA
length: 16
J: TRBJ1-2

DNA: TGTGCCACCGCCGATAGGAGATACAGGGGCGCAGATACGCAGTATTTT
CDR3: CATADRRYRGADTQYF
V: TRBV24-1
D: TRBD1
size: NA
length: 16
J: TRBJ2-3

DNA: TGTGCCAGCAGCCAAGAGGACAGGGGGGTCTACAATGAGCAGTTCTTC
CDR3: CASSQEDRGVYNEQFF
V: TRBV4-2
D: TRBD1
size: NA
length: 16
J: TRBJ2-1

DNA: TGCGCCAGCAGCCAAGGACAGGGAAGGAATAGCAATCAGCCCCAGCATTTT
CDR3: CASSQGQGRNSNQPQHF
V: TRBV4-1
D: TRBD1
size: NA
length: 17
J: TRBJ1-5

DNA: TGCGCCAGCAGCCCCCGGACTAGCGGGGGAAATGAGCAGTTCTTC
CDR3: CASSPRTSGGNEQFF
V: TRBV5-1
D: TRBD2
size: once
length: 15
J: TRBJ2-1

DNA: TGTGCCAGCAGAGAACCCGAACCTTTTAGCGGGAGCTCCTACGAGCAGTACTTC
CDR3: CASREPEPFSGSSYEQYF
V: TRBV28
D: TRBD2
size: NA
length: 18
J: TRBJ2-7

DNA: TGTGCCAGTAGCCTCCAGGGTCTCGGCTACACCTTC
CDR3: CASSLQGLGYTF
V: TRBV19
D: NA
size: NA
length: 12
J: TRBJ1-2

DNA: TGTGCCAGCAGCTTACAGGCCAGGGAATGGAACACCGGGGAGCTGTTTTTT
CDR3: CASSLQAREWNTGELFF
V: TRBV13
D: NA
size: once
length: 17
J: TRBJ2-2

DNA: TGTGCCACCCCAGGGGGGGACAGGGGTAATTCACCCCTCCACTTT
CDR3: CATPGGDRGNSPLHF
V: TRBV7-2
D: TRBD1
size: NA
length: 15
J: TRBJ1-6

DNA: TGTGCCAGCAGCATCGGGACTAGTACTTTGGGCGAGCAGTTCTTC
CDR3: CASSIGTSTLGEQFF
V: TRBV7-3
D: TRBD2
size: NA
length: 15
J: TRBJ2-1

DNA: TGTGCCAGCAGCCACTTCGGTGGGGGGATCAAAAACACCGGGGAGCTGTTTTTT
CDR3: CASSHFGGGIKNTGELFF
V: TRBV3-1/TRBV3-2
D: NA
size: NA
length: 18
J: TRBJ2-2

DNA: TGTGCCAGCAGCTTTGCATCCAGTCCGGGTCAGCCCCAGCATTTT
CDR3: CASSFASSPGQPQHF
V: TRBV7-2
D: NA
size: few
length: 15
J: TRBJ1-5